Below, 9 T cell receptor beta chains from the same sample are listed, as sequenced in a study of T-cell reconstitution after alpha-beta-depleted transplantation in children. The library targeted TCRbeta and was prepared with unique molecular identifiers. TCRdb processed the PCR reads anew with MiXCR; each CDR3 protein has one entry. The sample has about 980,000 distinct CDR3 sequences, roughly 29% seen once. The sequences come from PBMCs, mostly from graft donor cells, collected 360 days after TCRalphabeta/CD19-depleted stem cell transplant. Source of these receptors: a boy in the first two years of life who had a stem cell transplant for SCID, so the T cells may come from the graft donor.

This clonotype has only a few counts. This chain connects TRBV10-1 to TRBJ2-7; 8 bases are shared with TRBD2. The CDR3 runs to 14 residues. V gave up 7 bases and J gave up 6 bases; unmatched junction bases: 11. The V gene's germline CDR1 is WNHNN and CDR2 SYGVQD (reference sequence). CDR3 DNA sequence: TGCGCCAGCACCCCGTCAGCGGGAGCCCGCGAGCAGTACTTC. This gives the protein CASTPSAGAREQYF.

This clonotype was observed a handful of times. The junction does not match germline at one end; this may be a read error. The CDR3 DNA reads TGTGCCAGCAGTTTCCCCTGGGGGACTAGCGGGGGGTCACACTCCCACAATGAGCAGTTCTTC. Residues: CASSFPWGTSGGSHSHNEQFF. This chain connects TRBV28 to TRBJ2-1; 15 bases agree with TRBD2. The germline V gene has CDR1 MDHEN and CDR2 SYDVKM. This CDR3 has 21 amino acids.

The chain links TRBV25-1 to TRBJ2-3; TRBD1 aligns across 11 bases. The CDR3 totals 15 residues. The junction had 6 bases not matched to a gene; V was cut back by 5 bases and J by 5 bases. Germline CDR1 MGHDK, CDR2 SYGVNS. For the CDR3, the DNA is TGTGCCAGCAGTCCGGACAGGGGGCGCATAGATACGCAGTATTTT. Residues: CASSPDRGRIDTQYF.

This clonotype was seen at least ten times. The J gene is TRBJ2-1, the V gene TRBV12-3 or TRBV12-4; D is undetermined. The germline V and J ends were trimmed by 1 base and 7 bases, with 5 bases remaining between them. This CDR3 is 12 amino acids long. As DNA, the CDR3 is TGTGCCAGCAGTTTAGGTCATAATGAGCAGTTCTTC. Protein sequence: CASSLGHNEQFF.

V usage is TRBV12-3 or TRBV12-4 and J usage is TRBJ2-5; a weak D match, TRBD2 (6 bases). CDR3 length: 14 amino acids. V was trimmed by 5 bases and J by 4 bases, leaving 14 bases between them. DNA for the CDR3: TGTGCCAGCAGTCTAAATAGGCGGGGAGAGACCCAGTACTTC. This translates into CASSLNRRGETQYF.

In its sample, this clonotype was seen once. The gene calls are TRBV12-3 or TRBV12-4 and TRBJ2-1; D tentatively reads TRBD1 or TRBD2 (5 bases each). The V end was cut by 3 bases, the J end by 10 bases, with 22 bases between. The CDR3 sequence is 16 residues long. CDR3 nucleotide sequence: TGTGCCAGCAGTTTTCGGACTCTCACAGGACCGAAAGAGCAGTTCTTC. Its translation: CASSFRTLTGPKEQFF.

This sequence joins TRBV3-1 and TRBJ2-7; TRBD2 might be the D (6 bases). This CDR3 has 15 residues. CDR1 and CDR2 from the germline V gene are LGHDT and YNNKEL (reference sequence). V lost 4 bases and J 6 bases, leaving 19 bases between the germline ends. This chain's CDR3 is CASSRGDGPPLEQYF. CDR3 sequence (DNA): TGTGCCAGCAGCCGCGGGGACGGCCCACCTCTCGAGCAGTACTTC.

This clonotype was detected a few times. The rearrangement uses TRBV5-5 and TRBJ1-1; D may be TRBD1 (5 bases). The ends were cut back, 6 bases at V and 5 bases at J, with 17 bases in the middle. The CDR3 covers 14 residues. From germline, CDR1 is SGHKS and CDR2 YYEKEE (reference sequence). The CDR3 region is CASTPGGGWTEAFF. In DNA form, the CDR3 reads TGTGCCAGCACCCCGGGCGGGGGGTGGACTGAAGCTTTCTTT.

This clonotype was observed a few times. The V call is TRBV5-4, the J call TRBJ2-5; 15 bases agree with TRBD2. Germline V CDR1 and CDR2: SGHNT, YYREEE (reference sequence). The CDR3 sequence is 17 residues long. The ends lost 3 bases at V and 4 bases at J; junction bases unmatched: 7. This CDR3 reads CASSSTWTSGGGETQYF. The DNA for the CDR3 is TGTGCCAGCAGCTCCACCTGGACTAGCGGGGGGGGAGAGACCCAGTACTTC.